This paragraph reports one TCR beta chain. This clonotype was seen many times. No antigen is known for it. The sample holds no much larger clone one base away, and base qualities are not on file. The time point label, as the study defines it: patch test 2, 6 weeks after DPC sensitization. In the paper's terms, the treatment or condition label means: therapeutic diphenylcyclopropenone sensitization with weekly scalp DPC. At every patch-test visit, the blood draw took place before the patch test was put on. Patients were considered eligible if aged 18 to 70, diagnosed with alopecia and deemed suitable for DPC therapy, and patients were excluded if pregnant. Total RNA was extracted from unfractionated whole blood that had been collected in Tempus Blood RNA tubes. The receptor library was made with RACE. The data were produced on a NextSeq 500. During library preparation, unique molecular identifiers were attached to individual cDNA molecules so that TCRs could be counted in a quantitative, reproducible way. Each blood RNA sample was used to sequence both TCR alpha and TCR beta chains. The authors' analysis ran thus. Samples had a median of roughly 99,000 TCRs, with a range from roughly 23,224 to 700,000. The Decombinator software suite was used to annotate V, J and CDR3 in the TCR reads. For the PS versus PT1 abundance plots, all samples were subsampled to the same number of TCRs (28,000). TCRs were defined as expanded if absent before sensitization and observed at least eight times at the 2-week time point. TCRdb trimmed the raw reads at Q25, called clones with MiXCR and kept productive beta chains. Records with the same CDR3 protein are collapsed into one entry carrying the most frequent genes and DNA. TCRdb's processing, not the study's, gives the V and J calls here. Present in this sample are a few hundred thousand distinct CDR3 sequences, nearly 6.5% of which were seen just once. The ten largest clones take up around 6.1% of the sample.

These data are taken from a study of human T cells and chemical hapten exposure (dated by TCRdb to about 2021). Describing the broader study: For sensitization, 2% DPC in acetone was applied to a 2 cm by 2 cm area of upper inner arm skin. Weekly therapeutic DPC doses were additionally applied to the scalp of patients throughout the roughly 23-week study period. Patch testing was performed on the upper back with Finn chambers containing 0.01% DPC, and the patch tests were scored after 6 days according to International Contact Dermatitis Research Group standards. The patient cohort, mostly female, included alopecia areata with under or over 50% scalp involvement, alopecia totalis and alopecia universalis. The libraries were sequenced as a pool, and the TCR yield per sample differed mostly because of small variations in library volumes within the pool. Peripheral blood TCR repertoire changes were tracked in vivo in alopecia patients during primary and secondary sensitization to the hapten diphenylcyclopropenone (DPC). Blood samples were taken from patients before sensitization (week 0) and then at 2, 6 and about 24 weeks after DPC sensitization. Blood for TCR sequencing was provided by twenty-nine alopecia patients at one to four time points (pre-sensitization, 2, 6 and 24 weeks). Study-wide findings and limitations: The number of TCRs above 1 in 1000 frequency did not change with DPC sensitization; there was no evidence of global repertoire structure alterations. The number of PT1 expanded TCRs positively correlated with patch test score, significant at thresholds 8, 16 and 32 but not 4. All patients had alopecia, a presumed autoimmune disease, so their immune response might differ from that of healthy individuals. Compared with pre-sensitization or healthy control sets, expanded TCRs formed significantly more large CDR3 similarity clusters, which is consistent with antigen-driven responses. Repeated subsampling changed both the strength of the expansion versus patch-test correlation and the threshold at which the correlation became significant.

Reading the germline V gene gives CDR1 SNHLY and CDR2 FYNNEI. The cysteine opens and the phenylalanine closes a CDR3 of 13 amino acids. The DNA shown is the 39-base CDR3, in frame from base 1. V lost 5 bases and J lost 7 bases; the stretch between them is 12 bases long. This receptor was identified in a woman under 30 with alopecia areata. Some clones in this sample may be carry-over from other donors' samples. The chain links TRBV2 with TRBJ1-5; the D gene is not confidently resolved. The source was whole blood, collected in connection with sensitization to the hapten diphenylcyclopropenone (DPC). CDR3 reads: CASSNYREQPQHF. The nucleotides are TGTGCCAGCAGTAATTACAGAGAACAGCCCCAGCATTTT.